One and the same sample provided the 29 T cell receptor beta chains below, sequenced in a study of CD8 T cells in Susac syndrome. Random hexamers were used to reverse transcribe an amount of about 0.45 to 1 ug RNA. TCRdb analysed the immunoSEQ multiplex PCR reads with MiXCR anew, one entry per CDR3 protein. Of around 200,000 distinct CDR3 sequences listed, roughly 94% were seen once; the top ten hold under 0.12%. The material sequenced was CD4+ T cells from PBMCs. The receptors were gathered from a human donor in good health.

This clonotype was found once. This sequence joins TRBV20-1 and TRBJ2-7; no reliable D call. The germline CDR1 and CDR2 sequences are DFQATT and SNEGSKA (reference sequence). CDR3 length equals 15 residues. Between the trimmed V and J ends, which lost 5 bases and 3 bases, there was a span of 20 bases. DNA of the CDR3: TGCAGTGCTCTTATACCGAGCCCCCTTTTCTACGAGCAGTACGTC. It yields the protein CSALIPSPLFYEQYV.

This clonotype was picked up a small number of times. The rearrangement uses TRBV7-3 and TRBJ2-3; a possible D gene is TRBD2 (5 bases). Germline V lookup: CDR1 SGHTA, CDR2 FQGTGA. This CDR3 contains 15 residues. The V and J ends lost 5 bases and 2 bases respectively, with 14 bases between them. The CDR3 nucleotides read TGTGCCAGCAGCGCCAGTCGGACTGTCACAGATACGCAGTATTTT. Translating it yields CASSASRTVTDTQYF. Full variable domain (rest looked up from reference TRBV7-3 and TRBJ2-3): GAGVSQTPSNKVTEKGKYVELRCDPISGHTALYWYRQSLGQGPEFLIYFQGTGAADDSGLPNDRFFAVRPEGSVSTLKIQRTERGDSAVYLCASSASRTVTDTQYFGPGTRLTVL.

This sequence joins TRBV6-2 or TRBV6-3 and TRBJ2-7; D ambiguous. The CDR3 covers 12 residues. Germline V gene lookup returns CDR1 MNHEY and CDR2 SVGEGT. Trimming left V 2 bases short and J 6 bases short, with 8 bases between. CDR3 nucleotide sequence: TGTGCCAGCAGTTACCGTCCCGGCGAGCAGTACTTC. It encodes CASSYRPGEQYF.

V and J are TRBV7-9 and TRBJ1-1; the D gene is possibly TRBD1 (6 bases). The CDR3 extends over 13 amino acids. The V end lost 6 bases, the J end lost 4 bases, and 12 bases lay between the germline ends. Germline CDR1 and CDR2: SEHNR and FQNEAQ (reference sequence). Here the CDR3 reads CASRSTGPTEAFF. The CDR3 DNA sequence: TGTGCCAGCAGATCTACAGGGCCCACTGAAGCTTTCTTT.

This chain connects TRBV18 to TRBJ2-7, with D maybe TRBD2 (6 bases). Trimming took 6 bases from V and 2 from J, leaving 14 bases between them. Germline CDR1 reads KGHSH; CDR2 reads LQKENI. This CDR3 spans 14 amino acids. CDR3 DNA sequence: TGTGCCAGCTCCCCGGCCGGGACTGCCTACGAGCAGTACTTC. Translating gives CASSPAGTAYEQYF.

CDR3 DNA sequence: TGTGCCAGCTCACGACGGGACAGGGGGCCAGAGACCCAGTACTTC. Its protein is CASSRRDRGPETQYF. V and J are TRBV18 and TRBJ2-5, with 12 bases lining up with TRBD1. J gave up 4 bases and V 4 bases, and 4 bases lay outside the gene matches. Germline CDR1 reads KGHSH; CDR2 reads LQKENI. The CDR3 extends over 15 amino acids.

This chain connects TRBV3-1 to TRBJ1-1; 9 positions match TRBD1. CDR3 size: 15 residues. CDR1 and CDR2 (germline): LGHDT, YNNKEL (reference sequence). V was pared by 2 bases and J by 5 bases, with 6 bases of the junction left unmatched. The CDR3 protein is CASSQPHRGQTEAFF. For the CDR3, the DNA is TGTGCCAGCAGCCAACCCCACAGGGGGCAAACTGAAGCTTTCTTT. The full variable domain, in which reference TRBV3-1 and TRBJ1-1 provide the parts outside the CDR3, is DTAVSQTPKYLVTQMGNDKSIKCEQNLGHDTMYWYKQDSKKFLKIMFSYNNKELIINETVPNRFSPKSPDKAHLNLHINSLELGDSAVYFCASSQPHRGQTEAFFGQGTRLTVV.

The chain recombines TRBV3-1 with TRBJ2-1; a possible D gene is TRBD2 (6 bases). Germline V gene data show CDR1 as LGHDT and CDR2 as YNNKEL (reference sequence). The V end was cut by 1 base, the J end by 8 bases, with 12 bases between. The CDR3 runs 14 residues. The CDR3 sequence is CASSQAQTGDEQFF. The CDR3 coding sequence is TGTGCCAGCAGCCAAGCTCAAACGGGGGATGAGCAGTTCTTC.

This chain connects TRBV18 to TRBJ2-5; TRBD2 matches at 13 bases. This CDR3 spans 16 amino acids. J lost 3 bases, V lost 3 bases, and 4 bases had no gene match. The germline V gene encodes CDR1 KGHSH and CDR2 LQKENI. The CDR3: CASSPSGTSGEETQYF. For the CDR3, the DNA is TGTGCCAGCTCACCTTCCGGGACTAGCGGGGAAGAGACCCAGTACTTC.

The chain carries TRBV30 and TRBJ2-2; 10 bases line up with TRBD2. J lost 0 bases, V lost 2 bases, and 6 bases had no gene match. Per germline, CDR1 GTSNPN and CDR2 SVGIG (reference sequence). The CDR3 consists of 17 residues. The CDR3 loop reads CAWSLRSGRTNTGELFF. The CDR3 DNA reads TGTGCCTGGAGTCTCCGTAGCGGGAGGACGAACACCGGGGAGCTGTTTTTT.

This sequence joins TRBV29-1 and TRBJ1-2, with D uncertain. Per the germline V gene, CDR1 is SQVTM and CDR2 is ANQGSEA. The CDR3 length is 14 residues. Trimming pared 3 bases from V and 0 bases from J, leaving 11 bases between. CDR3 loop: CSVDPDGSNYGYTF. CDR3 nucleotides: TGCAGCGTTGACCCGGACGGGTCTAACTATGGCTACACCTTC.

This clonotype turned up a few times. The chain couples TRBV12-3 or TRBV12-4 to TRBJ2-1; D remains ambiguous. CDR3 size: 11 residues. Trimming took off 6 bases at V and 7 bases at J, with 7 bases between the two ends. CDR3 in DNA: TGTGCCAGCAGCCGGGCAAATGAGCAGTTCTTC. Translating gives CASSRANEQFF.

The rearrangement links TRBV12-3 or TRBV12-4 to TRBJ1-5; 8 positions match TRBD1. This CDR3 is 16 amino acids long. The ends lost 3 bases at V and 2 bases at J; junction bases unmatched: 6. Here the CDR3 DNA reads TGTGCCAGCAGTTTCGGACAGGGCCGAGGCAATCAGCCCCAGCATTTT. The encoded protein is CASSFGQGRGNQPQHF.

This sequence joins TRBV11-2 and TRBJ1-2; D call uncertain. Per the germline V gene, CDR1 is SGHAT and CDR2 is FQNNGV. Trimming pared 5 bases from V and 8 bases from J, leaving 9 bases between. The CDR3 consists of 11 residues. The CDR3: CASSRTSGYTF. The CDR3, as DNA: TGTGCCAGCAGCCGCACTTCGGGCTACACCTTC.

This clonotype turned up a few times. The chain carries TRBV19 and TRBJ2-3; no clear D gene. The V gene's germline CDR1 is LNHDA and CDR2 SQIVND (reference sequence). The CDR3 length is 14 residues. Trimming pared 5 bases from V and 2 bases from J, leaving 11 bases between. In DNA, the CDR3 is TGTGCCAGTAGTCCGGCCGCATCCACAGATACGCAGTATTTT. This codes for CASSPAASTDTQYF.

V and J are TRBV7-7 and TRBJ2-3, with D maybe TRBD1 (5 bases). CDR3 length: 14 residues. In germline, CDR1 is SSHAT, CDR2 FNYEAQ (reference sequence). V dropped 1 base and J dropped 2 bases, with 7 bases sitting between them. CDR3 in amino acids: CASSLEGFTDTQYF. DNA of the CDR3: TGTGCCAGCAGCTTAGAGGGGTTCACAGATACGCAGTATTTT.

The chain has TRBV15 and TRBJ2-7, with D unresolved. CDR3 length: 14 residues. CDR1 LNHNV and CDR2 YYDKDF come from the germline V gene (reference sequence). With 3 bases removed from V and 2 bases from J, the gap between germline ends came to 11 bases. The CDR3 nucleotides are TGTGCCACCAGCAGGGTGGGAAGAACCTACGAGCAGTACGTC. This codes for CATSRVGRTYEQYV.

V and J are TRBV20-1 and TRBJ2-7; D is undetermined. Germline CDR1 and CDR2: DFQATT and SNEGSKA (reference sequence). The CDR3 is 14 amino acids. Here the CDR3 reads CSARGPSSSYVQYV. CDR3 in DNA: TGCAGTGCTAGAGGCCCCAGTTCATCCTACGTGCAGTACGTC.

The chain couples TRBV7-7 to TRBJ2-3; D not certain. Germline CDR1 is SSHAT and CDR2 is FNYEAQ (reference sequence). The CDR3 length is 13 residues. Trimming cost V 3 bases and J 11 bases, with 15 bases left between them. The CDR3 DNA follows: TGTGCCAGCAGCTTGATGCCGACTCAAAGGCAGTATTTT. Translated: CASSLMPTQRQYF.

The CDR3 nucleotides are TGTGCCACCAGTGATTCTGGACTAGCGGGAGTGGATGAGCAGTTCTTC. This sequence encodes CATSDSGLAGVDEQFF. The rearrangement joins TRBV24-1 to TRBJ2-1; 13 bases match TRBD2. Germline CDR1 KGHDR, CDR2 SFDVKD. The CDR3 spans 16 residues. The V gene end was trimmed by 2 bases and the J gene end by 8 bases; junction bases not matched to a gene: 5.

The V call is TRBV6-5, the J call TRBJ2-7; 8 bases are a match to TRBD2. Trimming at V came to 2 bases and at J to 3 bases, leaving 6 bases not matched to a gene. The CDR3 totals 15 residues. Germline CDR1 is MNHEY and CDR2 is SVGAGI. This CDR3 is CASSYGAGEFYEQYV. The DNA for the CDR3 is TGTGCCAGCAGTTACGGAGCGGGAGAGTTCTACGAGCAGTACGTC.

This chain joins TRBV20-1 and TRBJ1-1, with D tentatively TRBD1 (5 bases). The CDR3 is 14 amino acids. V lost 0 bases and J 0 bases, leaving 8 bases between the germline ends. Germline CDR1 and CDR2: DFQATT and SNEGSKA (reference sequence). DNA of the CDR3: TGCAGTGCTAGAGACGACAGCCTGAACACTGAAGCTTTCTTT. Residues: CSARDDSLNTEAFF.

The CDR3 sequence is CASSPPGGNIQYF. In nucleotides, the CDR3 is TGTGCCAGCAGCCCCCCGGGGGGGAACATTCAGTACTTC. The chain combines TRBV3-1 with TRBJ2-4; 8 nucleotides align to TRBD2. V was clipped by 4 bases and J by 7 bases; unmatched bases: 3. Germline V lookup: CDR1 LGHDT, CDR2 YNNKEL (reference sequence). The CDR3 runs 13 residues. Combining the CDR3 with reference TRBV3-1 and TRBJ2-4 gives the whole variable domain DTAVSQTPKYLVTQMGNDKSIKCEQNLGHDTMYWYKQDSKKFLKIMFSYNNKELIINETVPNRFSPKSPDKAHLNLHINSLELGDSAVYFCASSPPGGNIQYFGAGTRLSVL.

The genes are TRBV19 and TRBJ1-2; 8 bases map to TRBD1. V trimming: 9 bases; J trimming: 0 bases; junction bases outside the gene matches: 6. The germline V gene encodes CDR1 LNHDA and CDR2 SQIVND (reference sequence). The CDR3 spans 14 residues. The CDR3 loop is CASSRTGTNYGYTF. CDR3 nucleotide sequence: TGTGCCAGCTCGAGGACAGGGACTAACTATGGCTACACCTTC.

This chain links TRBV20-1 with TRBJ2-5, with D hard to call. The CDR3 loop spans 13 amino acids. V lost 5 bases and J lost 5, with 15 bases in between. The germline CDR1 and CDR2 sequences are DFQATT and SNEGSKA (reference sequence). CDR3 loop: CSAPQAVGETQYF. The CDR3 nucleotides read TGCAGTGCTCCTCAAGCAGTCGGGGAGACCCAGTACTTC.

Note on this clonotype: One junction end does not reproduce the germline sequence, and a read error may be involved. V is TRBV7-7 and J is TRBJ2-3; D may be TRBD1 or TRBD2 (5 bases each). Germline CDR1 and CDR2: SSHAT and FNYEAQ (reference sequence). This CDR3 is 14 amino acids long. The CDR3 coding sequence is TGTGCTAGCAGCTTTGGTGGGGGAACAGATACGCAGTATTTT. Protein: CASSFGGGTDTQYF. Full variable domain (remainder filled in from reference TRBV7-7 and TRBJ2-3): GAGVSQSPRYKVTKRGQDVTLRCDPISSHATLYWYQQALGQGPEFLTYFNYEAQPDKSGLPSDRFSAERPEGSISTLTIQRTEQRDSAMYRCASSFGGGTDTQYFGPGTRLTVL.

The chain employs TRBV25-1 and TRBJ2-7; D not certain. CDR3 length: 14 residues. The germline V gene has CDR1 MGHDK and CDR2 SYGVNS. Trimming stripped 2 bases from V and 4 bases from J, with 12 bases between. The CDR3 loop reads CASSEASRRYEQYF. The CDR3 DNA follows: TGTGCCAGCAGTGAAGCCTCCCGTCGATACGAGCAGTACTTC.

The chain joins TRBV3-1 to TRBJ1-2; D unclear. Trimming removed 6 bases from V and 2 bases from J, with 13 bases in between. The CDR3 runs 14 residues. Germline assignment: CDR1 LGHDT and CDR2 YNNKEL (reference sequence). The DNA for the CDR3 is TGTGCCAGCAGATCGACCCAACGGAACTATGGCTACACCTTC. This translates into CASRSTQRNYGYTF.

V gene TRBV20-1 combines with J gene TRBJ2-3, with D possibly matching TRBD1 (6 bases). The CDR3 runs 15 residues. CDR1 DFQATT and CDR2 SNEGSKA come from the germline V gene (reference sequence). With 3 bases removed from V and 2 bases from J, the gap between germline ends came to 15 bases. The CDR3 region has the DNA TGCAGTGCTAGTGACAGGCTAGGGCACACAGATACGCAGTATTTT. This encodes CSASDRLGHTDTQYF.